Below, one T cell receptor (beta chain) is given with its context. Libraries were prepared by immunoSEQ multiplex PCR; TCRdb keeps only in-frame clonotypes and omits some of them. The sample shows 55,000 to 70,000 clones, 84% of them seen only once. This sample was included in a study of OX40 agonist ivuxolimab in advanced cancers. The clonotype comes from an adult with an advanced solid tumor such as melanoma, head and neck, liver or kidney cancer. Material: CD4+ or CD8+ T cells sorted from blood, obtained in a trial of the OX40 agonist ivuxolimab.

CDR3 sequence (DNA): TGCGCCAGCAGCTCCCTAGGGGCGGGGGGCCAAGAGACCCAGTACTTC. Protein product: CASSSLGAGGQETQYF. The chain employs TRBV5-1 and TRBJ2-5; 8 bases match TRBD2. The CDR3 contains 16 residues. With 3 bases clipped from V and 1 base from J, the junction kept 8 bases outside the gene matches. Germline-derived CDR1 and CDR2 are SGHRS and YFSETQ.